The rows below give T cell receptor beta chains drawn from one sample of a study of blood T cell repertoires in COVID-19. Assay used: immunoSEQ multiplex PCR; TCRdb lists only in-frame clones, some missing. The sample yields 300,000 to 350,000 clones, over 80% seen once. Material for sequencing was peripheral blood. These receptors originate from a man aged 25-40 years with COVID-19, enrolled during active disease. The CDR3 runs from the conserved cysteine through the conserved F or W. A D gene is named only where the DNA matches it firmly. The size entry is marked missing in some rows and otherwise reads once, few, many or a size class.

cdr3_nt cdr3_aa cdr3_length clone_size v_call d_call j_call
TGCAGCGTTGAGCACCCGGGATCGCCTATGGAGACCCAGTACTTC CSVEHPGSPMETQYF 15 . TRBV29-1 . TRBJ2-5
TGTGCCAGCAGTAGGCGGGGTAATGAAAAACTGTTTTTT CASSRRGNEKLFF 13 . TRBV27 . TRBJ1-4
TGCGCCAGCCCCCCCCGGGGAACTCTGAACACTGAAGCTTTCTTT CASPPRGTLNTEAFF 15 . TRBV5-1 . TRBJ1-1
TGTGCCAGCAGCTCCCTGAGCGGTTTGGAGACCCAGTACTTC CASSSLSGLETQYF 14 . TRBV7-3 . TRBJ2-5
TGCGCCAGCGACTTGGGAGGGAGTTGGGATGAGCAGTTCTTC CASDLGGSWDEQFF 14 . TRBV5-1 TRBD2 TRBJ2-1
TGTGCCAGCAGTATCGGACAGGGGATACATTACGAGCAGTACTTC CASSIGQGIHYEQYF 15 . TRBV6-2/TRBV6-3 TRBD1 TRBJ2-7
TGCGCCAGCAGCCCCACGGAAGGGAGCTCCTACGAGCAGTACTTC CASSPTEGSSYEQYF 15 . TRBV4-1 . TRBJ2-7
TGTGCCAGCAGTACAGGGGGCACTGAAGCTTTCTTT CASSTGGTEAFF 12 . TRBV6-5 TRBD1 TRBJ1-1
TGTGCCAGCAGCCCCGGGACTAGCTGGGAGCAGTACTTC CASSPGTSWEQYF 13 . TRBV5-6 TRBD2 TRBJ2-7
TGTGCCAGCAGCCGACAGAATGAGCAGTTCTTC CASSRQNEQFF 11 few TRBV5-8 . TRBJ2-1
TGTGCCAGTTACTTCCGGGACAGTAATCAGCCCCAGCATTTT CASYFRDSNQPQHF 14 few TRBV28 TRBD1 TRBJ1-5
TGTGCCAGCAGCGAAACAGGGGGCGACTATGGCTACACCTTC CASSETGGDYGYTF 14 . TRBV5-6 TRBD1 TRBJ1-2
TGCGCCAGCAGCTTCCTGACAGGGGGGAATGAAAAACTGTTTTTT CASSFLTGGNEKLFF 15 once TRBV5-1 TRBD1 TRBJ1-4
TGTGCCAGCTCACTATCCCTAGCGGGAGGGCCGTACGAGCAGTACTTC CASSLSLAGGPYEQYF 16 . TRBV18 TRBD2 TRBJ2-7
TGTGCCAGCAGCCCGGGAGCTTCAGATACGCAGTATTTT CASSPGASDTQYF 13 once TRBV7-9 . TRBJ2-3
TGTGCCAGCAGCCAAACAGGGACGGGTTCCTACAATGAGCAGTTCTTC CASSQTGTGSYNEQFF 16 . TRBV6-6 . TRBJ2-1
TGTGCCAGCAGGACAGGGGGTCTCTCTGGGGCCAACGTCCTGACTTTC CASRTGGLSGANVLTF 16 . TRBV28 TRBD1 TRBJ2-6
TGTGCCAGCAGCCCACTTATCACTAGCGGTTCGGCGTATTTT CASSPLITSGSAYF 14 . TRBV3-1/TRBV3-2 TRBD2 TRBJ2-3
TGTGCCAGCAGCTCCCAGAACCCCAAAATTTTTGCCCAGCCCCAGCATTTT CASSSQNPKIFAQPQHF 17 . TRBV7-2 . TRBJ1-5
TGCGCCAGCAGTGAGGCCGGGACAGCTAATGAAAAACTGTTTTTT CASSEAGTANEKLFF 15 . TRBV10-2 TRBD1 TRBJ1-4
TGCGCCAGCAGCCAAGCGATGAGCAGGGAGCAGTTCTTC CASSQAMSREQFF 13 . TRBV4-1 . TRBJ2-1
TGCGCCAGCAGCTTAGCGGGGGCTTCCTTCCCCGGGGCTGAAGCTTTCTTT CASSLAGASFPGAEAFF 17 . TRBV5-1 . TRBJ1-1
TGTGCCAGCAGCTTAGGGGACAGGGGTTATCAGCCCCAGCATTTT CASSLGDRGYQPQHF 15 . TRBV5-6 TRBD1 TRBJ1-5
TGTGCCAGCAGTTCAGGGAACGCTGAAGCTTTCTTT CASSSGNAEAFF 12 . TRBV27 . TRBJ1-1
TGTGCCAGCAGCCAAGATAGAGTCAATAATTCACCCCTCCACTTT CASSQDRVNNSPLHF 15 . TRBV3-1/TRBV3-2 . TRBJ1-6
TGTGCCAGCAGCCGGACAGGGTCGAACACCGGGGAGCTGTTTTTT CASSRTGSNTGELFF 15 . TRBV6-2/TRBV6-3 TRBD1 TRBJ2-2